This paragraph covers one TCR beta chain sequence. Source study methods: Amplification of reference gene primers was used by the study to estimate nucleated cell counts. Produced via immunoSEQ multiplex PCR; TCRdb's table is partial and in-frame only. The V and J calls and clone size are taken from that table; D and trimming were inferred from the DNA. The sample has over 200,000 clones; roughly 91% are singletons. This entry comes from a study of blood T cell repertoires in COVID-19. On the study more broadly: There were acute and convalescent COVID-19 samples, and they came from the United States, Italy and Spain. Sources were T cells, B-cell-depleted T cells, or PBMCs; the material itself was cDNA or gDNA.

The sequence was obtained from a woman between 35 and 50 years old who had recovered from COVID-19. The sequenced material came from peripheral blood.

This CDR3 reads CASSGNRGFSGNTIYF. The DNA of the CDR3 is TGTGCCAGCAGTGGGAACAGGGGCTTCTCTGGAAACACCATATATTTT. This chain joins TRBV27 and TRBJ1-3; TRBD1 matches 7 bases. The CDR3 is made up of 16 amino acids. Germline-derived CDR1 and CDR2 are MNHEY and SMNVEV (reference sequence). Trimming took 5 bases from V and 0 from J; bases not matched to a gene: 7.